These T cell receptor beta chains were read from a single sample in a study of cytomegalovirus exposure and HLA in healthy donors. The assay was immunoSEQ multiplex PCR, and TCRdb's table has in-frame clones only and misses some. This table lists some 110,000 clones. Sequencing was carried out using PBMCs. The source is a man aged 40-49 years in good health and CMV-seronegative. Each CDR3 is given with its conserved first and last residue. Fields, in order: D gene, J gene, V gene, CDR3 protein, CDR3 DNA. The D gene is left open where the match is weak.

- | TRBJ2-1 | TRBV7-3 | CASSLGQYNEQFF | TGTGCCAGCAGCTTAGGCCAGTACAATGAGCAGTTCTTC
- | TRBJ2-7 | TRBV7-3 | CASSPLGPGEQYF | TGTGCCAGCAGCCCTCTTGGGCCAGGCGAGCAGTACTTC
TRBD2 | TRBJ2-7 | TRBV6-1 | CASTGGDIPYEQYF | TGTGCCAGCACCGGGGGGGACATTCCCTACGAGCAGTACTTC
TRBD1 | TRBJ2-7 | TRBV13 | CASSPPGTGINEQYF | TGTGCCAGCAGCCCCCCCGGGACAGGGATAAACGAGCAGTACTTC
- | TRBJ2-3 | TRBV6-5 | CASSYSVGDTQYF | TGTGCCAGCAGTTACTCCGTGGGCGATACGCAGTATTTT
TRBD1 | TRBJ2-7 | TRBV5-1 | CASSSTGHEQYF | TGCGCCAGCAGCTCGACAGGGCACGAGCAGTACTTC
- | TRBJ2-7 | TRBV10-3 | CAISGSPSSYEQYF | TGTGCCATCTCAGGCAGCCCAAGCTCCTACGAGCAGTACTTC
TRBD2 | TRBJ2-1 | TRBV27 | CASSFGLAGNEQFF | TGTGCCAGCAGTTTCGGACTAGCCGGGAATGAGCAGTTCTTC
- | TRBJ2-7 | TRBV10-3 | CATLDSYEQYF | TGTGCCACTTTGGACAGCTACGAGCAGTACTTC
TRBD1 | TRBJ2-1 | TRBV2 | CASKAGGNEQFF | TGTGCCAGCAAGGCAGGGGGAAATGAGCAGTTCTTC
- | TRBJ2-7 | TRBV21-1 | CASSKGTSGTTRDAYEQYF | TGTGCCAGCAGCAAAGGGACTAGCGGGACCACCAGGGACGCCTACGAGCAGTACTTC
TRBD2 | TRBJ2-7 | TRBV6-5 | CASSLAGGYSYEQYF | TGTGCCAGCAGTCTAGCGGGAGGTTATTCCTACGAGCAGTACTTC
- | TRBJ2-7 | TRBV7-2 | CASSNSRNEQYF | TGTGCCAGCAGCAATAGCCGGAACGAGCAGTACTTC
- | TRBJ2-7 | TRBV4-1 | CASSLASDSYEQYF | TGCGCCAGCAGCCTGGCTAGCGATTCCTACGAGCAGTACTTC
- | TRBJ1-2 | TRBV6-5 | CASSYSGLGYTF | TGTGCCAGCAGTTATTCAGGGCTGGGCTACACCTTC
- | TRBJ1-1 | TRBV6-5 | CASSRNDRLNTEAFF | TGTGCCAGCAGTCGGAATGACAGGCTGAACACTGAAGCTTTCTTT
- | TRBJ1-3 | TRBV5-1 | CASSLTGYGNTIYF | TGCGCCAGCAGCTTGACAGGGTATGGAAACACCATATATTTT
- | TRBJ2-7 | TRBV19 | CASSGGRRGKYEQYF | TGTGCCAGTAGTGGGGGGAGACGGGGAAAGTACGAGCAGTACTTC